These 15 T cell receptor beta chains were all obtained from the same sample, sequenced in a study of cytomegalovirus exposure and HLA in healthy donors (dated by TCRdb to about 2017). Library prep was done by the immunoSEQ multiplex PCR assay. The multiplex PCR relied on a mix of 60 forward primers for TCR Vbeta segments and 13 reverse primers for TCR Jbeta segments. The table comes from immuneACCESS by way of TCRdb, which keeps in-frame sequences with V and J called. Part of the clones is missing from these tables; in studies checked, under half for an unresolved V gene and the rest for unknown reasons. This sample lists around 140,000 clones; roughly 73% were detected once. 0.95% to 1.4% of the sample lies in the top ten. Material for sequencing was PBMCs. The receptors come from a male donor in good health and CMV-seronegative.

The chain is built from TRBV11-2 and TRBJ2-2; D is undetermined. V lost 3 bases and J 4 bases, leaving 3 bases between the germline ends. Germline CDR1 is SGHAT and CDR2 is FQNNGV. CDR3 length equals 12 residues. The DNA for the CDR3 is TGTGCCAGCAGCTTCTCCACCGGGGAGCTGTTTTTT. Translation gives CASSFSTGELFF.

The chain recombines TRBV27 with TRBJ2-3; 11 bases agree with TRBD2. With V trimmed by 3 bases and J by 4 bases, 3 bases remained unmatched. Per germline, CDR1 MNHEY and CDR2 SMNVEV (reference sequence). This CDR3 has 15 residues. Written as DNA, the CDR3 is TGTGCCAGCAGTTTGTTTAGCGGGGGGGCAGATACGCAGTATTTT. Translation: CASSLFSGGADTQYF.

The chain uses TRBV30 and TRBJ2-2; 7 bases line up with TRBD1. This CDR3 is built from 16 residues. The germline gives CDR1 GTSNPN, CDR2 SVGIG (reference sequence). The V segment lost 0 bases and the J segment 5 bases; nucleotides outside the gene matches: 9. The CDR3, as DNA: TGTGCCTGGAGTGTCGACAGGGTCTCTGGAACCGGGGAGCTGTTTTTT. Amino acid sequence: CAWSVDRVSGTGELFF.

The J gene is TRBJ2-5, the V gene TRBV9, with TRBD2 identical over 12 bases. The CDR3 length is 18 residues. The trim removed 2 bases at V and 2 bases at J, leaving 10 bases unmatched. Looked up from germline, CDR1 is SGDLS and CDR2 is YYNGEE. The DNA for the CDR3 is TGTGCCAGCAGCGTGGTGGCTAGCGGGGGGGCCGGGCAAGAGACCCAGTACTTC. Protein product: CASSVVASGGAGQETQYF.

The chain links TRBV18 to TRBJ2-7, with a weak D call TRBD1 (5 bases). CDR3 length equals 15 residues. The germline V gene has CDR1 KGHSH and CDR2 LQKENI. V was trimmed by 5 bases and J by 0 bases, leaving 14 bases between them. CDR3 in amino acids: CASSNRGQGSYEQYF. The CDR3, as DNA: TGTGCCAGCTCAAATCGTGGACAAGGCTCCTACGAGCAGTACTTC.

This clone was recorded only once. V gene TRBV11-2 combines with J gene TRBJ1-2, with 7 bases matching TRBD1. Germline lookup yields CDR1 SGHAT and CDR2 FQNNGV. V trimming: 0 bases; J trimming: 4 bases; junction bases outside the gene matches: 8. This CDR3 comprises 16 residues. In DNA form, the CDR3 reads TGTGCCAGCAGCTTAGATCTGGTGAGGGGGCCCTATGGCTACACCTTC. Translation gives CASSLDLVRGPYGYTF.

J is TRBJ1-5 and V is TRBV5-6, with 7 nucleotides matching TRBD1. The germline gives CDR1 SGHDT, CDR2 YYEEEE. V shed 2 bases, J shed 4 bases, and the junction held 3 bases outside the gene matches. This CDR3 is built from 14 residues. The CDR3 spells CASSFGTVNQPQHF. The CDR3 DNA reads TGTGCCAGCAGCTTCGGGACAGTTAATCAGCCCCAGCATTTT.

This clone occurred once. The V call is TRBV19, the J call TRBJ1-4, with D unclear. V gave up 3 bases and J gave up 0 bases, with 5 bases separating them. Germline assignment: CDR1 LNHDA and CDR2 SQIVND (reference sequence). This CDR3 comprises 14 residues. The CDR3 coding sequence is TGTGCCAGTAGTATCGGGGCAACTAATGAAAAACTGTTTTTT. This codes for CASSIGATNEKLFF.

In its sample, this clone was seen a few times. The genes are TRBV19 and TRBJ1-1, with 12 bases aligning to TRBD1. This CDR3 has 15 amino acids. Germline V CDR1 and CDR2: LNHDA, SQIVND (reference sequence). V gave up 7 bases and J gave up 11 bases; unmatched junction bases: 14. The CDR3, as DNA: TGTGCCAGTACCCAACTCTGGGACAGGGGGCGCGAGGCTTTCTTT. Protein product: CASTQLWDRGREAFF.

The J gene is TRBJ2-2, the V gene TRBV10-3, with 9 nucleotides matching TRBD2. This CDR3 contains 14 residues. CDR1 ENHRY and CDR2 SYGVKD come from the germline V gene. The J segment lost 5 bases and the V segment lost 6 bases, leaving 4 bases of the junction unmatched. This chain's CDR3 is CAIRGLADTGELFF. In nucleotides, the CDR3 is TGTGCCATCAGGGGACTAGCTGATACCGGGGAGCTGTTTTTT.

The chain joins TRBV2 to TRBJ1-5; D unresolved. Germline CDR1 is SNHLY and CDR2 is FYNNEI. V lost 6 bases to trimming and J lost 4 bases, with 10 bases between them. The CDR3 is made up of 13 amino acids. The CDR3 DNA sequence: TGTGCCAGCAGCGGACTGATGAATCAGCCCCAGCATTTT. It is translated as CASSGLMNQPQHF.

V and J are TRBV7-2 and TRBJ2-7; 7 bases fit TRBD1. The ends lost 3 bases at V and 6 bases at J; junction bases unmatched: 8. CDR1 is SGHTA and CDR2 is FQGNSA in the germline V gene. The CDR3 covers 14 residues. The CDR3 DNA reads TGTGCCAGCAGCTTGTGGACAGGCATAGTCGAGCAGTACTTC. It codes for CASSLWTGIVEQYF.

In nucleotides, the CDR3 is TGCAGCGTTGAAGAATGTCTATCCTATAATTCACCCCTCCACTTT. Translating it yields CSVEECLSYNSPLHF. The rearrangement uses TRBV29-1 and TRBJ1-6, with unresolved D. V was clipped by 0 bases and J by 1 base, with 7 bases between them. This CDR3 contains 15 residues. Germline CDR1 is SQVTM and CDR2 is ANQGSEA.

The CDR3 region has the DNA TGTGCCAGCAGTCCGACGGGGGGAAAACTGTTTTTT. Protein sequence: CASSPTGGKLFF. The rearrangement links TRBV27 to TRBJ1-4; D may be TRBD1 (5 bases). This CDR3 has 12 residues. Trimming took off 5 bases at V and 10 bases at J, with 11 bases between the two ends. The V gene's germline CDR1 is MNHEY and CDR2 SMNVEV (reference sequence). The whole variable domain, filled in from reference TRBV27 and TRBJ1-4, reads EAQVTQNPRYLITVTGKKLTVTCSQNMNHEYMSWYRQDPGLGLRQIYYSMNVEVTDKGDVPEGYKVSRKEKRNFPLILESPSPNQTSLYFCASSPTGGKLFFGSGTQLSVL.

This sequence joins TRBV12-5 and TRBJ2-2; 9 bases agree with TRBD2. CDR1 and CDR2 from the germline V gene are LGHNT and FRNRAP. V gave up 2 bases and J gave up 1 base; unmatched junction bases: 2. There are 16 residues in the CDR3. CDR3 DNA sequence: TGTGCTAGTGGTTTGAGTAGCGGGGGGAACACCGGGGAGCTGTTTTTT. It translates to CASGLSSGGNTGELFF.